A few counts support the clone carrying this T cell receptor (beta chain). Libraries of TCR beta came from iRepertoire HTBI primers plus Arm-PCR of CDR3 regions. TCRdb itself ran the multiplex PCR reads through MiXCR, one entry per CDR3 protein. The sample carries some 460,000 distinct CDR3 sequences, roughly 16% recorded once. This sample is part of a study of regulatory T cells in long-lasting Graves disease. J was trimmed by 0 bases and V by 4 bases; bases with no gene match: 11. The CDR3 has 17 residues. The V gene's germline CDR1 is LNHDA and CDR2 SQIVND (reference sequence). Time point indicated: newly diagnosed GD, antithyroid drugs for less than 3 months. PBMC RNA was the source of the TCR library. These data are also associated with another study on T cells in Graves' hyperthyroidism and ophthalmopathy.

Source: peripheral blood mononuclear cells (PBMCs), taken at new diagnosis, from a patient treated with antithyroid drugs. The chain joins TRBV19 to TRBJ1-1; 7 bases agree with TRBD1. The receptor was isolated from a man aged 40-55 years with Graves disease. As DNA, the CDR3 is TGTGCCAGTAGTAAAGGTCCCGGGACAGTACTGAACACTGAAGCTTTCTTT. Amino acids: CASSKGPGTVLNTEAFF.